Each of the 26 T cell receptor beta chains below was sequenced from the same sample in a study of blood T cell repertoires in COVID-19. TCRdb's copy holds only in-frame clones and misses some; the assay was immunoSEQ multiplex PCR. The sample lists roughly 70,000 clones; around 67% were seen once. The sequenced sample consisted of peripheral blood. The receptor source for this set is a man aged 60 to 69 with acute or convalescent COVID-19.

This rearrangement joins TRBV9 to TRBJ2-3; TRBD2 matches 8 bases. CDR1 and CDR2 (germline): SGDLS, YYNGEE. The CDR3 runs to 15 residues. The trim removed 4 bases at V and 2 bases at J, leaving 6 bases unmatched. The CDR3, as DNA: TGTGCCAGCAGCCCAAGCGGGGGACTCACAGATACGCAGTATTTT. It translates to CASSPSGGLTDTQYF.

CDR3 loop: CASSVTTSGITYEQYF. The CDR3 DNA is TGCGCCAGCAGCGTCACTACTAGCGGCATAACCTACGAGCAGTACTTC. J is TRBJ2-7 and V is TRBV5-1; TRBD2 aligns across 8 bases. V was clipped by 4 bases and J by 2 bases; unmatched bases: 11. The CDR3 is 16 residues long. The germline V gene encodes CDR1 SGHRS and CDR2 YFSETQ.

This chain links TRBV2 with TRBJ2-7, with D possibly matching TRBD2 (5 bases). CDR1 and CDR2 from the germline V gene are SNHLY and FYNNEI. This CDR3 region has 16 residues. The V end lost 3 bases, the J end lost 4 bases, and 19 bases lay between the germline ends. CDR3 DNA: TGTGCCAGCAGTGAGTCGATAGGGCAGGAGGCATACGAGCAGTACTTC. Its translation: CASSESIGQEAYEQYF.

The genes are TRBV11-2 and TRBJ2-7; TRBD2 matches 7 bases. The ends lost 4 bases at V and 2 bases at J; junction bases unmatched: 8. The CDR3 sequence is 15 residues long. From germline, CDR1 is SGHAT and CDR2 FQNNGV. This CDR3 is CASSSEASGTYEQYV. The DNA for the CDR3 is TGTGCCAGCAGCTCAGAAGCTAGCGGAACCTACGAGCAGTACGTC.

The sample holds a few counts of this clone. V gene TRBV28 combines with J gene TRBJ2-3; D is perhaps TRBD2 (6 bases). This CDR3 has 16 amino acids. Germline values: CDR1 MDHEN, CDR2 SYDVKM. Trimming removed 1 base from V and 4 bases from J, with 15 bases in between. CDR3 region: CASSLYSPGGADTQYF. The CDR3 region has the DNA TGTGCCAGCAGTTTATACAGCCCCGGAGGGGCAGATACGCAGTATTTT.

V is TRBV24-1 and J is TRBJ1-5, with 7 bases matching TRBD1. The germline V gene encodes CDR1 KGHDR and CDR2 SFDVKD. The CDR3 spans 16 residues. V shed 4 bases, J shed 3 bases, and the junction held 8 bases outside the gene matches. The CDR3: CATSDTTGLYNQPQHF. The CDR3 region has the DNA TGTGCCACCAGTGACACGACAGGGTTGTACAATCAGCCCCAGCATTTT.

This chain connects TRBV5-3 to TRBJ2-3, with 13 bases identical to TRBD2. TRBV5-3 is annotated as an ORF whose role is uncertain. The CDR3 runs 19 residues. Losses at the gene ends were 3 bases for V and 4 bases for J; bases not matched to a gene: 14. CDR3 coding DNA: TGTGCCAGAAGCTCCAACCCCGGGACTAGCGGGAAAGAGGCAGATACGCAGTATTTT. Its protein is CARSSNPGTSGKEADTQYF.

The V gene is TRBV5-6, the J gene TRBJ1-3; D ambiguous. This CDR3 is 15 amino acids long. Per the germline V gene, CDR1 is SGHDT and CDR2 is YYEEEE. Trimming removed 1 base from V and 3 bases from J, with 11 bases in between. CDR3 in amino acids: CASSLLTGGGNTIYF. The CDR3 nucleotides are TGTGCCAGCAGCTTGCTGACGGGTGGTGGAAACACCATATATTTT.

A single count supports this clone. V is TRBV24-1 and J is TRBJ2-1; 10 bases map to TRBD2. This CDR3 contains 16 residues. CDR1 and CDR2 (germline): KGHDR, SFDVKD. Unmatched junction bases numbered 4, after V lost 4 bases and J lost 2 bases. This CDR3 is CATSDQAGGPYNEQFF. DNA for the CDR3: TGTGCCACCAGTGACCAAGCGGGAGGGCCCTACAATGAGCAGTTCTTC.

CDR3 sequence: CASKGDRDYNEQFF. In DNA, the CDR3 is TGTGCCAGCAAAGGGGACAGGGATTACAATGAGCAGTTCTTC. V is TRBV6-4 and J is TRBJ2-1, with 9 bases that match TRBD1. The germline CDR1 and CDR2 sequences are MRHNA and SNTAGT. The CDR3 is made up of 14 amino acids. V gave up 7 bases and J gave up 4 bases; unmatched junction bases: 5.

The genes are TRBV6-1 and TRBJ1-1, with D unclear. CDR1 MNHNS and CDR2 SASEGT come from the germline V gene. This CDR3 has 13 amino acids. Trimming removed 2 bases at V and 5 bases at J, with 9 bases between. Written as DNA, the CDR3 is TGTGCCAGCAGTGAAACAGCTAAGACTGAAGCTTTCTTT. Translated: CASSETAKTEAFF.

This clone occurred once. This chain joins TRBV14 and TRBJ2-1; no definite D call. Germline V gene data show CDR1 as SGHDN and CDR2 as FVKESK. The CDR3 totals 14 residues. The V and J ends lost 2 bases and 0 bases respectively, with 5 bases between them. The CDR3 DNA follows: TGTGCCAGCAGCCAACTCGTCTCCTACAATGAGCAGTTCTTC. Amino acid sequence: CASSQLVSYNEQFF. Drawing the rest from reference TRBV14 and TRBJ2-1, the complete variable domain is EAGVTQFPSHSVIEKGQTVTLRCDPISGHDNLYWYRRVMGKEIKFLLHFVKESKQDESGMPNNRFLAERTGGTYSTLKVQPAELEDSGVYFCASSQLVSYNEQFFGPGTRLTVL.

The chain is built from TRBV30 and TRBJ2-2; possibly TRBD2 for D (6 bases). The CDR3 is 14 residues long. Between the trimmed V and J ends, which lost 1 base and 3 bases, there was a span of 9 bases. Germline CDR1 is GTSNPN and CDR2 is SVGIG (reference sequence). CDR3 sequence reads: CAWSGLVYTGELFF. The CDR3 DNA reads TGTGCCTGGAGTGGACTAGTGTACACCGGGGAGCTGTTTTTT. Variable domain in full (rest from reference TRBV30 and TRBJ2-2): SQTIHQWPATLVQPVGSPLSLECTVEGTSNPNLYWYRQAAGRGLQLLFYSVGIGQISSEVPQNLSASRPQDRQFILSSKKLLLSDSGFYLCAWSGLVYTGELFFGEGSRLTVL.

This CDR3 reads CASSLSGFTDTQYF. CDR3 sequence (DNA): TGTGCCAGCAGCTTATCGGGGTTCACAGATACGCAGTATTTT. The J gene is TRBJ2-3, the V gene TRBV7-3; TRBD2 is a possible D gene (5 bases). Trimming removed 2 bases from V and 2 bases from J, with 8 bases in between. The V gene's germline CDR1 is SGHTA and CDR2 FQGTGA. CDR3 length: 14 residues.

This clone has at least ten counts. The chain uses TRBV5-6 and TRBJ2-1; tentatively, D is TRBD1 (5 bases). V dropped 0 bases and J dropped 3 bases, with 7 bases sitting between them. The germline gives CDR1 SGHDT, CDR2 YYEEEE. CDR3 length equals 14 residues. CDR3 nucleotide sequence: TGTGCCAGCAGCTTGGGACAGAACTACAATGAGCAGTTCTTC. It is translated as CASSLGQNYNEQFF.

This clone has at least ten counts. The chain carries TRBV19 and TRBJ1-6; D unresolved. The CDR3 covers 16 residues. The ends were cut back, 7 bases at V and 7 bases at J, with 20 bases in the middle. CDR1 is LNHDA and CDR2 is SQIVND in the germline V gene (reference sequence). The CDR3 DNA reads as TGTGCCAGTACCGGCGGAGGCTCCGAGGGCAATTCACCCCTCCACTTT. As protein: CASTGGGSEGNSPLHF.

The chain recombines TRBV4-1 with TRBJ2-1, with D perhaps matching TRBD2 (7 bases). Trimming took 0 bases from V and 3 from J, leaving 21 bases between them. The CDR3 extends over 19 amino acids. From germline, CDR1 is MGHRA and CDR2 YSYEKL. The chain's CDR3 is CASSQDRGRGEGLYNEQFF. CDR3 coding DNA: TGCGCCAGCAGCCAAGATCGGGGTAGGGGGGAGGGCCTCTACAATGAGCAGTTCTTC.

The gene calls are TRBV7-8 and TRBJ2-5; 10 bases align to TRBD2. V was pared by 5 bases and J by 9 bases, with 12 bases of the junction left unmatched. CDR3 length equals 15 residues. The V gene's germline CDR1 is SGHVS and CDR2 FQNEAQ. This CDR3 is CASSTGLAAPGAQYF. DNA of the CDR3: TGTGCCAGCAGCACAGGACTAGCGGCACCTGGTGCCCAGTACTTC.

The V and J genes are TRBV11-3 and TRBJ1-1, with unresolved D. The germline V gene encodes CDR1 SGHNT and CDR2 YENEEA. With 0 bases removed from V and 5 bases from J, the gap between germline ends came to 7 bases. The CDR3 has 13 residues. The CDR3 DNA reads as TGTGCCAGCAGCTTAGATCGAGGGACTGAAGCTTTCTTT. It encodes CASSLDRGTEAFF.

This clone was counted once. Germline is not matched at one junction end, which may reflect a read error. The chain links TRBV7-9 to TRBJ2-1; D is uncertain. The CDR3 is 12 amino acids. CDR1 is SEHNR, CDR2 FQNEAQ, per germline (reference sequence). CDR3 coding DNA: TGTGCCAGCAGCCTCTCCGACAATGAGCAGTTCTTC. Its protein is CASSLSDNEQFF.

The table lists this clone with many counts. V usage is TRBV4-1 and J usage is TRBJ1-5; maybe TRBD1 (6 bases). The CDR3 is 13 amino acids. Germline lookup yields CDR1 MGHRA and CDR2 YSYEKL. Trimming shortened V by 4 bases and J by 7 bases, and 11 bases separated the two germline ends. In nucleotides, the CDR3 is TGCGCCAGCAGCCTTCAACAGGGACAGCCCCAGCATTTT. Its protein is CASSLQQGQPQHF.

The rearrangement links TRBV5-1 to TRBJ2-5, with 9 bases identical to TRBD2. Trimming at V came to 5 bases and at J to 2 bases, leaving 4 bases not matched to a gene. The CDR3 is made up of 14 amino acids. The germline gives CDR1 SGHRS, CDR2 YFSETQ. The CDR3 DNA sequence: TGCGCCAGCAGTGAGGCGGGGGGGCAAGAGACCCAGTACTTC. Its translation: CASSEAGGQETQYF.

The chain carries TRBV18 and TRBJ1-4; D is undetermined. With 2 bases removed from V and 0 bases from J, the gap between germline ends came to 10 bases. The length of the CDR3 is 16 residues. CDR1 is KGHSH and CDR2 is LQKENI in the germline V gene. CDR3: CASSPGQLATNEKLFF. As DNA, the CDR3 is TGTGCCAGCTCACCAGGGCAGCTTGCAACTAATGAAAAACTGTTTTTT.

V and J are TRBV7-6 and TRBJ2-3; weak D call: TRBD1 (7 bases). CDR1 and CDR2 from the germline V gene are SGHVS and FNYEAQ. The V end lost 4 bases, the J end lost 2 bases, and 16 bases lay between the germline ends. The CDR3 consists of 16 residues. The CDR3 DNA follows: TGTGCCAGCAGCTCTAGCGTACAGGGGTCCACAGATACGCAGTATTTT. This gives the protein CASSSSVQGSTDTQYF.

This clone was seen only once. This chain's CDR3 is CASSLAQASTYEQYF. The CDR3 bases are TGCGCCAGCAGCTTGGCTCAGGCGAGTACCTACGAGCAGTACTTC. This chain connects TRBV5-1 to TRBJ2-7, with D hard to call. This CDR3 has 15 amino acids. Germline CDR1 and CDR2: SGHRS and YFSETQ. V dropped 0 bases and J dropped 2 bases, with 12 bases sitting between them.

A few counts support this clone. The rearrangement joins TRBV28 to TRBJ2-3; D unresolved. With 1 base removed from V and 6 bases from J, the gap between germline ends came to 8 bases. In germline, CDR1 is MDHEN, CDR2 SYDVKM. CDR3 length: 13 residues. CDR3 DNA: TGTGCCAGCAGTTTATCCGTTGAGGATACGCAGTATTTT. It codes for CASSLSVEDTQYF.